This TCR beta chain was sequenced in a study of vaccination and CD4 T cells after COVID-19. Study-wide results and limits: Convalescent patients saw a median roughly 90% of their reactive clones show up only after vaccination. The study sampled relatively few convalescent patients and omitted early post-infection timepoints.

Worth noting for this clonotype: Its antigen is undetermined.

The Oncomine TCR Beta short-read assay sequenced DNA from cultured CD4+ T cells. TCRdb redid the calling of the PCR reads with MiXCR, one entry per CDR3 protein. The sample shows 15,000 to 20,000 distinct CDR3 sequences, roughly two fifths of them seen only once. CDR1 and CDR2 (germline): MNHEY, SMNVEV (reference sequence). With V trimmed by 6 bases and J by 0 bases, 4 bases remained unmatched. The CDR3 contains 14 residues. Time point described: late sampling 161 to 241 days after vaccination in a few convalescent patients. The treatment is: roughly ten-day PBMC culture with coronavirus spike peptide pools or control peptides (ViraFEST assay).

The receptor's source is a human donor who had recovered from COVID-19. The V gene is TRBV27, the J gene TRBJ1-2; 7 bases line up with TRBD1. Material: CD4+ T cells from blood, cultured in vitro, obtained about 7 months after SARS-CoV-2 vaccination. CDR3 residues: CASRGQLANYGYTF. For the CDR3, the DNA is TGTGCCAGCAGGGGACAGTTAGCTAACTATGGCTACACCTTC.